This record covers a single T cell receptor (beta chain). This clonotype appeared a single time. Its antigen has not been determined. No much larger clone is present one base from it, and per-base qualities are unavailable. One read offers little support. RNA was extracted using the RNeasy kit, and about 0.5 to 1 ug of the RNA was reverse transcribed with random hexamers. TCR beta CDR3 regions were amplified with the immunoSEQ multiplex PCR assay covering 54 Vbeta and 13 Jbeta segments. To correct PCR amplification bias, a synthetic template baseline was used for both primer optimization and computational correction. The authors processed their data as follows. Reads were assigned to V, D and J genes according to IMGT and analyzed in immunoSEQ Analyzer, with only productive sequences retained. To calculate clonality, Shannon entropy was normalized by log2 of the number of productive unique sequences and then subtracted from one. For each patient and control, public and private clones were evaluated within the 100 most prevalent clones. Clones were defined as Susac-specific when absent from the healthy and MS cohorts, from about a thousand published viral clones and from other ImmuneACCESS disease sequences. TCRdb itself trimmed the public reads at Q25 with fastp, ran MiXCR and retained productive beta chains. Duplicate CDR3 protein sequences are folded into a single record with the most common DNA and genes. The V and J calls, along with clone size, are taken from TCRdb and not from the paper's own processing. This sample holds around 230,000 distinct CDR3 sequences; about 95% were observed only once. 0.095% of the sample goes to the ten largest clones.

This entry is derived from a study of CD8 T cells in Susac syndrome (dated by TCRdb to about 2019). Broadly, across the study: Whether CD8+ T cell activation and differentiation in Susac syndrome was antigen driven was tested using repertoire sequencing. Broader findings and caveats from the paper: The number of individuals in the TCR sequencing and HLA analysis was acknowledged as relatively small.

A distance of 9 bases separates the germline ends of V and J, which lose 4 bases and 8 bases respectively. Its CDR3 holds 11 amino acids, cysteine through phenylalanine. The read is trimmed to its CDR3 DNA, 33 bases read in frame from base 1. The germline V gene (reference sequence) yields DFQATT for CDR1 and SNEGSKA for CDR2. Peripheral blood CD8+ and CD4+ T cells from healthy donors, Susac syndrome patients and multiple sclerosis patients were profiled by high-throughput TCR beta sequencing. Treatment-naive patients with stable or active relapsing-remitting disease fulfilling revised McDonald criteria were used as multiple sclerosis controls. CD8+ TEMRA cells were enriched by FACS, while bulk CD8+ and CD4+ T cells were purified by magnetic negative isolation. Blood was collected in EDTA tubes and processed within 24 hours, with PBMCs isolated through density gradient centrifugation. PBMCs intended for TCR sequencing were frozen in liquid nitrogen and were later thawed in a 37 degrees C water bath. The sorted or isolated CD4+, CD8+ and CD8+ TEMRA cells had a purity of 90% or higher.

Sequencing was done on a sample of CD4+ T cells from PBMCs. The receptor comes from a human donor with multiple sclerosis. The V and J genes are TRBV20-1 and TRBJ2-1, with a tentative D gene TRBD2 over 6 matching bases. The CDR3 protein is CSATGTHEQFF. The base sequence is TGCAGTGCTACGGGGACTCATGAGCAGTTCTTC.